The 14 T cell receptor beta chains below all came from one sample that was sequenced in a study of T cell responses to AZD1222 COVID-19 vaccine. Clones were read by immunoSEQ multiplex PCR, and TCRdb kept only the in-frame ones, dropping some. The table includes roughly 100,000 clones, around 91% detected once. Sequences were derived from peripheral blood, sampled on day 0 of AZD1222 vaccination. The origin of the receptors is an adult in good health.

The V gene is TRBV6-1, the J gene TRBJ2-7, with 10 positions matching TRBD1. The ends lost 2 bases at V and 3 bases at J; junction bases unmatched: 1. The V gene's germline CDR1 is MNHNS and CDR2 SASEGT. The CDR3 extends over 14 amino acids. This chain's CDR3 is CASSEWTGGYEQYF. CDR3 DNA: TGTGCCAGCAGTGAATGGACAGGGGGCTACGAGCAGTACTTC.

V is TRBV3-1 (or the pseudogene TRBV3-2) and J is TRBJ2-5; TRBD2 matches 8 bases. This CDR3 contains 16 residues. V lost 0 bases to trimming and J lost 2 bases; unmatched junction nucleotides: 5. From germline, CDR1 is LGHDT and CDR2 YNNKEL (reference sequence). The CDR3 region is CASSQEAGGRQETQYF. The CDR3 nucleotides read TGTGCCAGCAGCCAAGAGGCGGGGGGCCGACAAGAGACCCAGTACTTC.

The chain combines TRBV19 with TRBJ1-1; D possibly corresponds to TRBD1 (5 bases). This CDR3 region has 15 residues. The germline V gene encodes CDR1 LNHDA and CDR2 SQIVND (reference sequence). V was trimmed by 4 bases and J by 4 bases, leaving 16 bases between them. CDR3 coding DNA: TGTGCCAGTAGTAGCCTTCGGCAGGGCGGCACTGAAGCTTTCTTT. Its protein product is CASSSLRQGGTEAFF. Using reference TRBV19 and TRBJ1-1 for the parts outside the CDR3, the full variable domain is DGGITQSPKYLFRKEGQNVTLSCEQNLNHDAMYWYRQDPGQGLRLIYYSQIVNDFQKGDIAEGYSVSREKKESFPLTVTSAQKNPTAFYLCASSSLRQGGTEAFFGQGTRLTVV.

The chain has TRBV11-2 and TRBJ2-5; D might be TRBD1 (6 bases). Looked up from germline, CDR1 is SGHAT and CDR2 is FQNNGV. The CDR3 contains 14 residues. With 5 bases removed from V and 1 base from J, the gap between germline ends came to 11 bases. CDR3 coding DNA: TGTGCCAGCAGCCCCAGGACAGCCCAAGAGACCCAGTACTTC. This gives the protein CASSPRTAQETQYF.

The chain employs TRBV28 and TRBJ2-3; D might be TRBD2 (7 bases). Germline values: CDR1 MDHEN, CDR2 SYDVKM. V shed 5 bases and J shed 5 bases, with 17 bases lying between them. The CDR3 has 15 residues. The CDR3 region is CASSIVGGQVDTQYF. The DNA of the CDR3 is TGTGCCAGCAGTATAGTGGGGGGGCAAGTAGATACGCAGTATTTT. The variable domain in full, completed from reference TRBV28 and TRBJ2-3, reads DVKVTQSSRYLVKRTGEKVFLECVQDMDHENMFWYRQDPGLGLRLIYFSYDVKMKEKGDIPEGYSVSREKKERFSLILESASTNQTSMYLCASSIVGGQVDTQYFGPGTRLTVL.

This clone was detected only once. This CDR3 is CASSEVGDRGGNQPQHF. In DNA form, the CDR3 reads TGCGCCAGCAGTGAGGTGGGGGACAGGGGCGGCAATCAGCCCCAGCATTTT. This sequence joins TRBV10-2 and TRBJ1-5, with 10 bases identical to TRBD1. Germline trimming cut 2 bases from V and 2 bases from J; bases unmatched to any gene: 6. CDR1 is WSHSY, CDR2 SAAADI, per germline. The CDR3 totals 17 residues.

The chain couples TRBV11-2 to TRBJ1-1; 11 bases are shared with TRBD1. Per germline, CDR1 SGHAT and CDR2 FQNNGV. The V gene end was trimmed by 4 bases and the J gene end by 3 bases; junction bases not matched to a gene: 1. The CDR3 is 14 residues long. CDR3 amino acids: CASSSGQGDTEAFF. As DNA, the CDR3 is TGTGCCAGCAGCTCGGGACAGGGGGACACTGAAGCTTTCTTT.

CDR3 sequence reads: CASSPPRPGSSYEQYF. In nucleotides, the CDR3 is TGTGCCAGCTCACCACCGAGGCCAGGGAGCTCCTACGAGCAGTACTTC. The rearrangement joins TRBV18 to TRBJ2-7; D possibly matches TRBD1 or TRBD2 (5 bases each). V lost 0 bases and J 0 bases, leaving 12 bases between the germline ends. CDR1 and CDR2 from the germline V gene are KGHSH and LQKENI. CDR3 length: 16 amino acids.

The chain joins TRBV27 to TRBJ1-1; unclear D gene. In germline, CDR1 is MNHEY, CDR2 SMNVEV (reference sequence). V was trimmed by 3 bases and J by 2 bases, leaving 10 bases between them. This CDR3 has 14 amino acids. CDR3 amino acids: CASSLGRVNTEAFF. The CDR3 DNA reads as TGTGCCAGCAGTTTGGGAAGGGTTAACACTGAAGCTTTCTTT.

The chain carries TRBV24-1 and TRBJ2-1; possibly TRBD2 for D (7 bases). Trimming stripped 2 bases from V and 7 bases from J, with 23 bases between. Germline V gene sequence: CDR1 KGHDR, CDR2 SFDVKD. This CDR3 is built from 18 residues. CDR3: CATSDYKTSGGAGNEQFF. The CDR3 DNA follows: TGTGCCACCAGTGATTATAAGACTAGTGGGGGGGCGGGGAATGAGCAGTTCTTC.

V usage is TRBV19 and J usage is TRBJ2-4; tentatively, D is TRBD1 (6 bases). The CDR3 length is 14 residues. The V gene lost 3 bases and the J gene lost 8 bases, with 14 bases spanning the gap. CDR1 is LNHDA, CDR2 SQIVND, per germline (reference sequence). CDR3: CASSIDSRGDIQYF. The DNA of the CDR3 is TGTGCCAGTAGTATCGATAGCAGGGGCGACATTCAGTACTTC. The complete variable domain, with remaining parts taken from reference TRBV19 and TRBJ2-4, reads DGGITQSPKYLFRKEGQNVTLSCEQNLNHDAMYWYRQDPGQGLRLIYYSQIVNDFQKGDIAEGYSVSREKKESFPLTVTSAQKNPTAFYLCASSIDSRGDIQYFGAGTRLSVL.

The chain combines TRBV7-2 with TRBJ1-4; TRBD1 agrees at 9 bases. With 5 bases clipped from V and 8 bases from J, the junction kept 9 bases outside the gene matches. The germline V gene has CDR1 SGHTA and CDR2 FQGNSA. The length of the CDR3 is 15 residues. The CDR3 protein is CASSLQGAFGEKLFF. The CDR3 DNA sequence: TGTGCCAGCAGCCTACAGGGGGCGTTTGGGGAAAAACTGTTTTTT.

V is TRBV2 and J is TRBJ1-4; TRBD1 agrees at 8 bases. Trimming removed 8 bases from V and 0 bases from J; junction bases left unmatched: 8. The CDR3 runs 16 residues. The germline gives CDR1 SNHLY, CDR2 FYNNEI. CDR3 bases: TGTGCCAGCCGTCCTATGGGACAGGCAACTAATGAAAAACTGTTTTTT. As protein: CASRPMGQATNEKLFF.

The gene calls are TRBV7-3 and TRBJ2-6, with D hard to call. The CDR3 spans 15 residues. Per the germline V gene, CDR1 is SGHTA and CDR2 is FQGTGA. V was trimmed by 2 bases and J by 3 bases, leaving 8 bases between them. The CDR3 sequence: CASSLVADGANVLTF. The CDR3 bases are TGTGCCAGCAGCTTAGTGGCTGATGGGGCCAACGTCCTGACTTTC.